This T cell receptor beta chain was identified during a study of beta chain features in type 1 diabetes. Study at large: Cells sorted and examined across all samples totaled 107,917,701. The study's findings and limits: Moderately but significantly shorter TCRB CDR3s were found in Type 1 diabetes patients in all four CD4+ subsets.

Isolated RNA was reverse transcribed in full, so expressed TCRB transcripts were sequenced. The study sequenced naive, central memory and regulatory T cell samples to an average of about 4 million reads. The method was immunoSEQ multiplex PCR; TCRdb's version includes in-frame clones alone and lacks a portion of them. The table lists under 950,000 clones, roughly a sixth of them singletons. The CDR3 spans 13 residues. Trimming removed 1 base from V and 6 bases from J, with 6 bases in between. Germline lookup yields CDR1 SGHVS and CDR2 FQNEAQ. A word on this clone: Its target is unknown.

Source material: naive CD4+ T cells from blood. The chain has TRBV7-8 and TRBJ2-2; D unresolved. This clonotype was sampled from a woman in her late teens or twenties in good health. The CDR3 region has the DNA TGTGCCAGCAGCTTAGAGTGGGCCGGGGAGCTGTTTTTT. Its translation: CASSLEWAGELFF.